One and the same sample provided the 29 T cell receptor beta chains below, sequenced in a study of OX40 agonist ivuxolimab in advanced cancers. Measured with immunoSEQ multiplex PCR; TCRdb has only the in-frame clones, and not every one. The sample lists more than 50,000 clones, about 88% occurring once. Sample: CD4+ or CD8+ T cells sorted from blood, taken in a trial of the OX40 agonist ivuxolimab. All receptors derive from an adult with an advanced solid tumor such as melanoma, head and neck, liver or kidney cancer.

J is TRBJ1-1 and V is TRBV7-9, with 7 bases that match TRBD1. J was trimmed by 4 bases and V by 4 bases; bases with no gene match: 6. The CDR3 loop spans 14 amino acids. Germline V CDR1 and CDR2: SEHNR, FQNEAQ (reference sequence). Here the CDR3 reads CASSWDSDSTEAFF. CDR3 in DNA: TGTGCCAGCAGCTGGGACAGTGACAGCACTGAAGCTTTCTTT.

This chain links TRBV9 with TRBJ2-7; D assignment may be TRBD1 or TRBD2 (5 bases each). This CDR3 has 13 amino acids. V dropped 4 bases and J dropped 4 bases, with 12 bases sitting between them. Germline-derived CDR1 and CDR2 are SGDLS and YYNGEE. The CDR3 spells CASSPWGNYEQYF. For the CDR3, the DNA is TGTGCCAGCAGCCCCTGGGGGAATTACGAGCAGTACTTC.

The J gene is TRBJ2-1, the V gene TRBV4-2; unclear D gene. The V end lost 0 bases, the J end lost 4 bases, and 7 bases lay between the germline ends. Per germline, CDR1 LGHNA and CDR2 YNFKEQ. CDR3 size: 14 residues. As DNA, the CDR3 is TGTGCCAGCAGCCAAGATCGAGAATACAATGAGCAGTTCTTC. The encoded protein is CASSQDREYNEQFF.

This sequence joins TRBV25-1 and TRBJ2-6; 7 bases are shared with TRBD2. CDR3 length: 17 amino acids. Germline CDR1 MGHDK, CDR2 SYGVNS. With 3 bases clipped from V and 0 bases from J, the junction kept 5 bases outside the gene matches. In DNA form, the CDR3 reads TGTGCCAGCAGTGAGCGGGGGAGATCCTCTGGGGCCAACGTCCTGACTTTC. This gives the protein CASSERGRSSGANVLTF.

The chain employs TRBV2 and TRBJ1-2, with D unresolved. The V gene lost 6 bases and the J gene lost 8 bases, with 16 bases spanning the gap. Germline V gene lookup returns CDR1 SNHLY and CDR2 FYNNEI. The CDR3 length is 13 residues. Written as DNA, the CDR3 is TGTGCCAGCAGGGCCAGTAGTTCGCGAGGCTACACCTTC. Translation: CASRASSSRGYTF.

The chain employs TRBV29-1 and TRBJ2-1; D possibly matches TRBD1 or TRBD2 (6 bases each). CDR3 size: 17 residues. V was shortened by 1 base and J by 0 bases, with 16 bases between the two germline ends. Germline CDR1 is SQVTM and CDR2 is ANQGSEA. The CDR3 sequence: CSVEGGRDIGSYNEQFF. The CDR3, as DNA: TGCAGCGTTGAAGGGGGGCGGGACATAGGCTCCTACAATGAGCAGTTCTTC.

The V call is TRBV4-1, the J call TRBJ1-2; maybe TRBD1 (6 bases). The CDR3 covers 14 residues. Trimming cost V 0 bases and J 7 bases, with 12 bases left between them. The germline V gene encodes CDR1 MGHRA and CDR2 YSYEKL. In DNA form, the CDR3 reads TGCGCCAGCAGCCAAGATCGGTCGGGGGCTGGCTACACCTTC. Protein product: CASSQDRSGAGYTF.

The chain carries TRBV19 and TRBJ1-1; D might be TRBD1 (5 bases). This CDR3 has 15 amino acids. V lost 7 bases and J lost 1, with 16 bases in between. Per the germline V gene, CDR1 is LNHDA and CDR2 is SQIVND (reference sequence). As DNA, the CDR3 is TGTGCCAGTATAGAGGGACCTACGGGGAACACTGAAGCTTTCTTT. This gives the protein CASIEGPTGNTEAFF.

The chain combines TRBV19 with TRBJ1-2, with D unresolved. This CDR3 has 15 residues. Germline V gives CDR1 LNHDA, CDR2 SQIVND (reference sequence). The ends were cut back, 5 bases at V and 5 bases at J, with 18 bases in the middle. CDR3 nucleotides: TGTGCCAGTAGTCCCGGATCCGGTCCTTCATATGGCTACACCTTC. Its translation is CASSPGSGPSYGYTF.

The rearrangement uses TRBV7-9 and TRBJ2-7, with D hard to call. Germline CDR1 SEHNR, CDR2 FQNEAQ (reference sequence). Trimming stripped 8 bases from V and 1 base from J, with 15 bases between. The CDR3 is 14 residues long. The CDR3 protein is CASSGLLSSYEQYF. DNA for the CDR3: TGTGCCAGCTCCGGTCTCCTGAGTTCCTACGAGCAGTACTTC.

The chain has TRBV27 and TRBJ2-7; the D gene could be TRBD1 or TRBD2 (5 bases each). Germline V gene sequence: CDR1 MNHEY, CDR2 SMNVEV (reference sequence). The V and J ends lost 5 bases and 2 bases respectively, with 10 bases between them. This CDR3 has 13 residues. CDR3 nucleotides: TGTGCCAGCAGTCCCCGGGGCCCCTACGAGCAGTACTTC. Encoded protein: CASSPRGPYEQYF.

The V and J genes are TRBV7-9 and TRBJ2-5; 11 bases are shared with TRBD2. The trim removed 5 bases at V and 5 bases at J, leaving 7 bases unmatched. CDR1 is SEHNR and CDR2 is FQNEAQ in the germline V gene (reference sequence). The CDR3 loop spans 15 amino acids. The CDR3 DNA follows: TGTGCCAGCAGCCCACCTAGCGGGAGGCGGGAGACCCAGTACTTC. The encoded protein is CASSPPSGRRETQYF.

V usage is TRBV11-2 and J usage is TRBJ2-7, with D unresolved. CDR3 length equals 14 residues. Per germline, CDR1 SGHAT and CDR2 FQNNGV. Between the trimmed V and J ends, which lost 1 base and 0 bases, there was a span of 7 bases. The DNA for the CDR3 is TGTGCCAGCAGCTTAGGGCCCCTCTCCTACGAGCAGTACTTC. This translates into CASSLGPLSYEQYF.

The chain employs TRBV27 and TRBJ2-4; 7 bases fit TRBD2. Germline loops: CDR1 MNHEY, CDR2 SMNVEV (reference sequence). The CDR3 contains 15 residues. Trimming at V came to 6 bases and at J to 0 bases, leaving 5 bases not matched to a gene. The CDR3 region has the DNA TGTGCCAGCAGGCTAGCGGCGCTAGCCAAAAACATTCAGTACTTC. Encoded protein: CASRLAALAKNIQYF.

This clone was detected once. The chain uses TRBV10-1 and TRBJ2-3; 10 positions agree with TRBD2. V was pared by 8 bases and J by 1 base, with 3 bases of the junction left unmatched. Per the germline V gene, CDR1 is WNHNN and CDR2 is SYGVQD (reference sequence). The CDR3 totals 14 residues. CDR3 sequence (DNA): TGCGCCAGCCGTCTAGCGGGAGGCACAGATACGCAGTATTTT. It translates to CASRLAGGTDTQYF.

V gene TRBV7-3 combines with J gene TRBJ2-1; 9 bases align to TRBD1. Per germline, CDR1 SGHTA and CDR2 FQGTGA. V shed 5 bases and J 7 bases; nucleotides not matched to a gene: 6. The CDR3 runs 14 residues. This chain's CDR3 is CASSPGQGRNEQFF. DNA for the CDR3: TGTGCCAGCAGCCCGGGACAGGGTCGGAATGAGCAGTTCTTC. The complete variable domain, with remaining parts taken from reference TRBV7-3 and TRBJ2-1, reads GAGVSQTPSNKVTEKGKYVELRCDPISGHTALYWYRQSLGQGPEFLIYFQGTGAADDSGLPNDRFFAVRPEGSVSTLKIQRTERGDSAVYLCASSPGQGRNEQFFGPGTRLTVL.

This sequence joins TRBV5-1 and TRBJ2-7; 11 bases fit TRBD1. Germline CDR1 SGHRS, CDR2 YFSETQ. The CDR3 spans 13 residues. The V and J ends lost 5 bases and 5 bases, in that order; junction bases with no gene match: 3. The CDR3 loop is CASRGQGAHEQYF. In nucleotides, the CDR3 is TGCGCCAGCAGAGGACAGGGGGCCCACGAGCAGTACTTC. Together with reference TRBV5-1 and TRBJ2-7, the CDR3 gives the full variable domain: KAGVTQTPRYLIKTRGQQVTLSCSPISGHRSVSWYQQTPGQGLQFLFEYFSETQRNKGNFPGRFSGRQFSNSRSEMNVSTLELGDSALYLCASRGQGAHEQYFGPGTRLTVT.

The rearrangement uses TRBV4-1 and TRBJ2-2; possibly TRBD1 for D (6 bases). V lost 4 bases and J lost 10, with 13 bases in between. CDR3 length: 13 residues. Germline CDR1 reads MGHRA; CDR2 reads YSYEKL. In DNA form, the CDR3 reads TGCGCCAGCAGCCCTTTACAGGGAGCGGAGCTGTTTTTT. Its translation is CASSPLQGAELFF.

The sample holds one count of this clone. Additional DNA sequences in this sample encode the identical CDR3. The chain joins TRBV2 to TRBJ2-7, with D uncertain. V gave up 3 bases and J gave up 3 bases, with 0 bases separating them. The CDR3 runs 10 residues. The V gene's germline CDR1 is SNHLY and CDR2 FYNNEI. CDR3 coding DNA: TGTGCCAGCAGTGACTACGAGCAGTACTTC. Protein sequence: CASSDYEQYF. Complete variable domain (other parts from reference TRBV2 and TRBJ2-7): EPEVTQTPSHQVTQMGQEVILRCVPISNHLYFYWYRQILGQKVEFLVSFYNNEISEKSEIFDDQFSVERPDGSNFTLKIRSTKLEDSAMYFCASSDYEQYFGPGTRLTVT.

This rearrangement joins TRBV27 to TRBJ2-7, with 12 bases matching TRBD2. Germline lookup yields CDR1 MNHEY and CDR2 SMNVEV (reference sequence). The CDR3 covers 15 residues. V lost 5 bases and J lost 4; bases outside the gene matches: 6. The CDR3, as DNA: TGTGCCAGCAGTCGGACTAGCGGGATACTTTACGAGCAGTACTTC. This codes for CASSRTSGILYEQYF.

This chain uses TRBV5-1 with TRBJ1-2; tentatively, D is TRBD1 (6 bases). Germline V gene sequence: CDR1 SGHRS, CDR2 YFSETQ. Trimming stripped 1 base from V and 5 bases from J, with 12 bases between. This CDR3 contains 14 residues. The CDR3, as DNA: TGCGCCAGCAGCTTGACAGGGCTAGGGTATGGCTACACCTTC. The encoded protein is CASSLTGLGYGYTF.

This chain links TRBV13 with TRBJ2-7; D gene unclear. V was shortened by 0 bases and J by 3 bases, with 9 bases between the two germline ends. This CDR3 region has 14 residues. Germline assignment: CDR1 PRHDT and CDR2 FYEKMQ (reference sequence). CDR3 DNA sequence: TGTGCCAGCAGCTTAGGCCTGCGGAACTACGAGCAGTACTTC. It specifies CASSLGLRNYEQYF. Together with reference TRBV13 and TRBJ2-7, the CDR3 gives the full variable domain: AAGVIQSPRHLIKEKRETATLKCYPIPRHDTVYWYQQGPGQDPQFLISFYEKMQSDKGSIPDRFSAQQFSDYHSELNMSSLELGDSALYFCASSLGLRNYEQYFGPGTRLTVT.

The rearrangement joins TRBV7-8 to TRBJ2-5, with TRBD2 identical over 10 bases. CDR1 and CDR2 from the germline V gene are SGHVS and FQNEAQ. Unmatched junction bases numbered 5, after V lost 4 bases and J lost 0 bases. The CDR3 is 16 amino acids. CDR3 in DNA: TGTGCCAGCAGCTGGACTAGCGGAAAGGACCAAGAGACCCAGTACTTC. Its protein product is CASSWTSGKDQETQYF.

The chain joins TRBV5-1 to TRBJ2-1; D is unclear. The V end was cut by 6 bases, the J end by 12 bases, with 13 bases between. Per the germline V gene, CDR1 is SGHRS and CDR2 is YFSETQ. The CDR3 spans 11 residues. CDR3 bases: TGCGCCAGCAAGGAGTCTGGCGGGCAGTTCTTC. Translation: CASKESGGQFF.

This rearrangement joins TRBV5-1 to TRBJ2-3, with 7 bases matching TRBD1. J lost 4 bases, V lost 3 bases, and 11 bases had no gene match. CDR3 length: 16 amino acids. CDR1 SGHRS and CDR2 YFSETQ come from the germline V gene. CDR3 bases: TGCGCCAGCAGCTCTACAGGGGTTGGAATCGCAGATACGCAGTATTTT. Residues: CASSSTGVGIADTQYF.

The chain combines TRBV27 with TRBJ2-7, with D unresolved. Trimming removed 0 bases from V and 0 bases from J, with 12 bases in between. Germline V gene lookup returns CDR1 MNHEY and CDR2 SMNVEV (reference sequence). This CDR3 spans 16 amino acids. Written as DNA, the CDR3 is TGTGCCAGCAGTTTATCTGGCGGCATCAACTCCTACGAGCAGTACTTC. Protein product: CASSLSGGINSYEQYF.

V is TRBV9 and J is TRBJ1-1; D is unresolved. The CDR3 is made up of 12 amino acids. Trimming pared 3 bases from V and 5 bases from J, leaving 8 bases between. Germline lookup yields CDR1 SGDLS and CDR2 YYNGEE. This CDR3 reads CASSGAGTEAFF. The CDR3 region has the DNA TGTGCCAGCAGCGGGGCTGGGACTGAAGCTTTCTTT.

This clone came up a few times. The chain has TRBV7-9 and TRBJ2-7; D gene unclear. V lost 1 base, J lost 2 bases, and 12 bases lay in between. The CDR3 has 15 residues. Germline loops: CDR1 SEHNR, CDR2 FQNEAQ (reference sequence). CDR3 in DNA: TGTGCCAGCAGCTTAGGGACCCGAACCCCCTACGAGCAGTACTTC. It translates to CASSLGTRTPYEQYF.

This chain joins TRBV11-2 and TRBJ1-2; weak D call: TRBD1 (5 bases). The CDR3 consists of 13 residues. V was clipped by 5 bases and J by 6 bases, with 13 bases between them. Per the germline V gene, CDR1 is SGHAT and CDR2 is FQNNGV. The CDR3 DNA reads as TGTGCCAGCAGCCCAATCTGGGGCCATGGCTACACCTTC. This codes for CASSPIWGHGYTF.